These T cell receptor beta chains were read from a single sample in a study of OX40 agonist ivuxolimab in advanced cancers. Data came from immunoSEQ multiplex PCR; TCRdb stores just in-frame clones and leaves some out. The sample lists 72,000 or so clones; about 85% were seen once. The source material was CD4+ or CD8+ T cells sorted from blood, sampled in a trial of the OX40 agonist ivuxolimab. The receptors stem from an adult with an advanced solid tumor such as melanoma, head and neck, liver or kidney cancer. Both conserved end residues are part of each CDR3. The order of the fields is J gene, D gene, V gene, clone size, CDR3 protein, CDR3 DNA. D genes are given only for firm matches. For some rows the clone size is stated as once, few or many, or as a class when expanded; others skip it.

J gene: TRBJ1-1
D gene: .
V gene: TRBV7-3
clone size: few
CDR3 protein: CASSPGPSPNTEAFF
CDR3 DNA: TGTGCCAGCAGCCCAGGACCGAGCCCTAACACTGAAGCTTTCTTT

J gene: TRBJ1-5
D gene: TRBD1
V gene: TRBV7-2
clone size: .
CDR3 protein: CASSLVGGEQPQHF
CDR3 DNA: TGTGCCAGCAGCTTAGTAGGGGGCGAGCAGCCCCAGCATTTT

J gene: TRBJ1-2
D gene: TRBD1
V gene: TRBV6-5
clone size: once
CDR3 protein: CASSSNSGGKGGYTF
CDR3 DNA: TGTGCCAGCAGTTCAAACTCAGGGGGCAAGGGTGGCTACACCTTC

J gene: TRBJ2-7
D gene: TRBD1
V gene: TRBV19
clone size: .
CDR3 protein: CASSIGTGGYEQYF
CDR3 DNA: TGTGCCAGTAGTATAGGTACAGGGGGCTACGAGCAGTACTTC

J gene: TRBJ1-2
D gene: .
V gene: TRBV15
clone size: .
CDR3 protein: CATSRGGLDYGYTF
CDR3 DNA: TGTGCCACCAGCAGAGGGGGGCTTGACTATGGCTACACCTTC

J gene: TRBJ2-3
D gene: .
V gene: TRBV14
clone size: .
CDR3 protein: CASSQEILSPTQYF
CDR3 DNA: TGTGCCAGCAGCCAAGAGATTTTATCGCCTACGCAGTATTTT

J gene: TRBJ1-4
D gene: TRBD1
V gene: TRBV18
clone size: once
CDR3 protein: CASSPGQLNEKLFF
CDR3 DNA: TGTGCCAGCTCACCGGGACAGCTTAATGAAAAACTGTTTTTT

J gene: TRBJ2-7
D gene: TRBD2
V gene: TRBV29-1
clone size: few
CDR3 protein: CSVGLAGVYEQYF
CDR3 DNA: TGCAGCGTTGGACTAGCGGGAGTCTACGAGCAGTACTTC

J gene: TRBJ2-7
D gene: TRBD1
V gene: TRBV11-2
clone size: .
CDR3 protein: CASSRDRDPVYEQYF
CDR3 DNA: TGTGCCAGCAGCCGGGACAGGGACCCCGTCTACGAGCAGTACTTC

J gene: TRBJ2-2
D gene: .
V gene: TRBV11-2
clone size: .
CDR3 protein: CASSFQGPNTGELFF
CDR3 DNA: TGTGCCAGCAGCTTCCAGGGGCCAAACACCGGGGAGCTGTTTTTT

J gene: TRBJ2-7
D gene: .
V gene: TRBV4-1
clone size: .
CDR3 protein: CASSQTEVRVYEQYF
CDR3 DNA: TGCGCCAGCAGCCAAACTGAGGTCCGGGTCTACGAGCAGTACTTC

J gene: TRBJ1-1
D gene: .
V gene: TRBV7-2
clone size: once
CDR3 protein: CASSLSVRDAEAFF
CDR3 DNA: TGTGCCAGCAGCTTAAGTGTCAGGGACGCTGAAGCTTTCTTT

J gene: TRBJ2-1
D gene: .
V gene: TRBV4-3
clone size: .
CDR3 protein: CASSQDVDNEQFF
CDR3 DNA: TGCGCCAGCAGCCAAGATGTCGACAATGAGCAGTTCTTC

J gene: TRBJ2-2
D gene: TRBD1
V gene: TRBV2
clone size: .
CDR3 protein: CASSGDRGTGELFF
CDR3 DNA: TGTGCCAGCAGTGGGGACAGGGGGACCGGGGAGCTGTTTTTT

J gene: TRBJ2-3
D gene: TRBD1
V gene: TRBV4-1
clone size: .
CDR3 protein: CASSRRLRTGEPDTQYF
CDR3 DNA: TGCGCCAGCAGCCGCCGGCTTCGGACAGGGGAACCGGATACGCAGTATTTT

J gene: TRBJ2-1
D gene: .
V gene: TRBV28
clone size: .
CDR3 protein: CASSLSSREQFF
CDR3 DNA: TGTGCCAGCAGTTTAAGTAGTAGGGAGCAGTTCTTC

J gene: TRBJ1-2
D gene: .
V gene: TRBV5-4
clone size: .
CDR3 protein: CASSLGGPRGYTF
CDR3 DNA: TGTGCCAGCAGCTTGGGGGGACCAAGAGGCTACACCTTC

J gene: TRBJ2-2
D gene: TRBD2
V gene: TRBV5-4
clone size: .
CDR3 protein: CASSSPLAGPNTGELFF
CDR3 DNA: TGTGCCAGCAGCTCCCCACTAGCGGGTCCGAACACCGGGGAGCTGTTTTTT

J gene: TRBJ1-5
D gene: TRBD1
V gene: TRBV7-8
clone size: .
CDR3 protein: CASSLASRQTGGLYQPQHF
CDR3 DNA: TGTGCCAGCAGCTTAGCGTCCCGCCAAACAGGGGGATTATACCAGCCCCAGCATTTT

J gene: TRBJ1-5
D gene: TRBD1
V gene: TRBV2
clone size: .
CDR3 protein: CASSRDRAYQPQHF
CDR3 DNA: TGTGCCAGCAGTCGGGACAGGGCTTATCAGCCCCAGCATTTT

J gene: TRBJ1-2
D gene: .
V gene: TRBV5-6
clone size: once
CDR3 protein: CASSRNQARIYGYTF
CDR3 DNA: TGTGCCAGCAGTCGAAACCAGGCGCGGATCTATGGCTACACCTTC

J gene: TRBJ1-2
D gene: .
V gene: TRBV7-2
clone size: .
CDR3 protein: CASSASGGTPYGYTF
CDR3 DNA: TGTGCCAGCAGCGCCAGCGGGGGGACGCCCTATGGCTACACCTTC

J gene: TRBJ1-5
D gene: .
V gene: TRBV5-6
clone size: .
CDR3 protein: CASSLAARVGQPQHF
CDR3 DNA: TGTGCCAGCAGCTTGGCCGCCAGGGTTGGCCAGCCCCAGCATTTT

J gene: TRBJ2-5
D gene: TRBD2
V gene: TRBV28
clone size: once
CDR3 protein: CASSFPSGNQETQYF
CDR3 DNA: TGTGCCAGCAGTTTCCCTAGCGGGAACCAAGAGACCCAGTACTTC

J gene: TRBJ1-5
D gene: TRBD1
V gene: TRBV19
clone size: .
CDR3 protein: CASSPDRGLNQPQHF
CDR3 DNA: TGTGCCAGTAGCCCCGACAGGGGACTCAATCAGCCCCAGCATTTT

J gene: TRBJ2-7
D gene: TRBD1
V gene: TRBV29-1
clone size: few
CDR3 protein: CSVVRGGVDEQYF
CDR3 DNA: TGCAGCGTTGTAAGAGGGGGCGTCGACGAGCAGTACTTC

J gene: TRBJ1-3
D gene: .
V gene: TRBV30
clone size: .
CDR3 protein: CAWTPGREGTIYF
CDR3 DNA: TGTGCCTGGACCCCGGGACGCGAAGGCACCATATATTTT